This T cell receptor beta chain was retrieved from a study of metastatic and nonmetastatic thyroid tumors. Study-wide context: It was across blood and tumor or nodule tissue from malignant and benign thyroid patients that repertoires were compared.

From germline, CDR1 is MNHNS and CDR2 SASEGT. There are 13 residues in the CDR3. V shed 11 bases, J shed 5 bases, and the junction held 10 bases outside the gene matches. All patients were untreated before thyroid surgery. Per the study methods: A distant-metastasis classifier for papillary thyroid cancer was built using CDR3 differences across clinicopathological groups. TCRdb reprocessed the PCR reads using MiXCR. The authors' filters were not applied to this entry. The top ten hold roughly 10% of the sample, which has approximately 19,000 clones, 34% seen once. Sample: tumor tissue. The rearrangement joins TRBV6-1 to TRBJ2-7; TRBD1 agrees at 9 bases. The TCR sequence derives from a male donor with papillary thyroid cancer or a benign thyroid nodule (not recorded which). Some clones in this sample may be carry-over from other donors' samples. CDR3 sequence (DNA): TGTGCCGGACGCCGCTGGACAGGGGACGAGCAGTACTTC. As protein: CAGRRWTGDEQYF.